This T cell receptor beta chain was recorded in a study of T cell responses to AZD1222 COVID-19 vaccine. The table came from immunoSEQ multiplex PCR; TCRdb's copy has only in-frame clones and leaves some out. The sample lists about 81,000 clones; 90% were seen once. V was pared by 1 base and J by 8 bases, with 11 bases between. The CDR3 is made up of 13 amino acids. Looked up from germline, CDR1 is SGHAT and CDR2 is FQNNGV. This clone has a single count. Its antigen is not known. Regarding the study as a whole: As reported, nearly half of all spike-specific TCRs target variant regions that are unmutated.

The sequence was obtained from an adult who received the AZD1222 COVID-19 vaccine. Sequencing was performed on peripheral blood, taken 28 days after the second AZD1222 dose. The chain carries TRBV11-2 and TRBJ1-1, with D possibly matching TRBD1 (5 bases). This chain's CDR3 is CASSLGLGQEAFF. The CDR3 DNA follows: TGTGCCAGCAGCTTAGGGTTAGGACAAGAAGCTTTCTTT.